These 23 T cell receptor beta chains share one sample of origin, sequenced in a study of T cell clonotyping in hematopoietic cell transplantation. Indicated time point: recipient sample about 28 days before transplant, after cytoreduction. The data were produced by immunoSEQ multiplex PCR, yet TCRdb's version contains in-frame clones alone and is incomplete. The sample holds over 6,000 clones, 85% to 90% seen once. The source material was peripheral blood mononuclear cells, sampled before stem cell transplant. These receptor sequences come from a man aged 25 to 40 with acute myeloid leukemia. Some clones in this sample may be carry-over from other donors' samples.

As concerns this clone: Because the CDR3 is missing its conserved closing phenylalanine or tryptophan, this is likely a read error. Because the CDR3's place on the DNA is in doubt, the DNA is left out and the CDR3 is given as listed by TCRdb. The chain has TRBV9 and TRBJ1-4. CDR1 and CDR2 from the germline V gene are SGDLS and YYNGEE. The CDR3 numbers 9 amino acids, ends counted. This CDR3 is CASSLGLSL.

The gene calls are TRBV30 and TRBJ2-3; D is perhaps TRBD2 (6 bases). V lost 5 bases and J lost 2, with 11 bases in between. The V gene's germline CDR1 is GTSNPN and CDR2 SVGIG (reference sequence). The CDR3 extends over 13 amino acids. CDR3 region: CAWGGGVTDTQYF. The CDR3 DNA is TGTGCCTGGGGAGGAGGGGTCACAGATACGCAGTATTTT.

The chain couples TRBV19 to TRBJ2-7, with D perhaps TRBD2 (5 bases). From germline, CDR1 is LNHDA and CDR2 SQIVND (reference sequence). The length of the CDR3 is 16 residues. The V and J ends lost 5 bases and 3 bases respectively, with 20 bases between them. The CDR3 region has the DNA TGTGCCAGTAGTGCGTCGAGTGAGCCGGGGAACTACGAGCAGTACTTC. Amino acid sequence: CASSASSEPGNYEQYF.

The chain links TRBV30 to TRBJ2-3, with a weak D call TRBD2 (7 bases). Trimming took off 2 bases at V and 7 bases at J, with 13 bases between the two ends. CDR3 length: 13 residues. Germline CDR1 and CDR2: GTSNPN and SVGIG (reference sequence). Written as DNA, the CDR3 is TGTGCCTGGAGTACGGCGGGGGCCTATACGCAGTATTTT. The encoded protein is CAWSTAGAYTQYF. The full variable domain, its missing parts supplied by reference TRBV30 and TRBJ2-3, is SQTIHQWPATLVQPVGSPLSLECTVEGTSNPNLYWYRQAAGRGLQLLFYSVGIGQISSEVPQNLSASRPQDRQFILSSKKLLLSDSGFYLCAWSTAGAYTQYFGPGTRLTVL.

This rearrangement joins TRBV6-5 to TRBJ2-7; 9 bases map to TRBD1. The CDR3 loop spans 12 amino acids. With V trimmed by 5 bases and J by 6 bases, 2 bases remained unmatched. The germline V gene has CDR1 MNHEY and CDR2 SVGAGI. The CDR3: CASSGTGIEQYF. In nucleotides, the CDR3 is TGTGCCAGCAGTGGGACAGGGATCGAGCAGTACTTC.

Turning to this clone: Germline is not matched at one junction end, which may reflect a read error. CDR3 sequence (DNA): TGTGCCAGCACCTTATTCGGGACTAGCGGGAGTTTCAATGAGCAGTTCTTC. Translating it yields CASTLFGTSGSFNEQFF. J is TRBJ2-1 and V is TRBV7-8, with 14 bases matching TRBD2. The CDR3 has 17 residues. Germline loops: CDR1 SGHVS, CDR2 FQNEAQ.

The V gene is TRBV6-4, the J gene TRBJ2-3, with D unclear. V was pared by 3 bases and J by 1 base, with 5 bases between. From germline, CDR1 is MRHNA and CDR2 SNTAGT. CDR3 length: 13 amino acids. The CDR3 here is CASSELGTDTQYF. Written as DNA, the CDR3 is TGTGCCAGCAGTGAACTGGGCACAGATACGCAGTATTTT.

The rearrangement links TRBV19 to TRBJ2-1, with 9 positions matching TRBD1. Germline V gives CDR1 LNHDA, CDR2 SQIVND (reference sequence). The CDR3 consists of 14 residues. Trimming cost V 7 bases and J 5 bases; bases outside gene matches: 6. In nucleotides, the CDR3 is TGTGCCAGTACCCGGACAGGGGAGAACAATGAGCAGTTCTTC. Its protein product is CASTRTGENNEQFF.

J is TRBJ1-1 and V is TRBV7-6; D call uncertain. Trimming removed 1 base at V and 1 base at J, with 4 bases between. CDR1 and CDR2 (germline): SGHVS, FNYEAQ. The CDR3 is 13 amino acids. In DNA, the CDR3 is TGTGCCAGCAGCTTAGGAACGAACACTGAAGCTTTCTTT. This sequence encodes CASSLGTNTEAFF. Based on the CDR3 plus reference TRBV7-6 and TRBJ1-1, the full variable domain is GAGVSQSPRYKVTKRGQDVALRCDPISGHVSLYWYRQALGQGPEFLTYFNYEAQQDKSGLPNDRFSAERPEGSISTLTIQRTEQRDSAMYRCASSLGTNTEAFFGQGTRLTVV.

The sample holds one count of this clone. The chain joins TRBV6-5 to TRBJ1-2, with D unclear. V dropped 7 bases and J dropped 5 bases, with 8 bases sitting between them. Germline values: CDR1 MNHEY, CDR2 SVGAGI. This CDR3 spans 11 amino acids. CDR3 loop: CASTPGYGYTF. As DNA, the CDR3 is TGTGCCAGCACCCCGGGGTATGGCTACACCTTC.

The chain carries TRBV25-1 and TRBJ2-1, with D perhaps matching TRBD2 (6 bases). Germline CDR1 is MGHDK and CDR2 is SYGVNS. This CDR3 comprises 14 residues. The V gene lost 6 bases and the J gene lost 7 bases, with 16 bases spanning the gap. Here the CDR3 reads CASSRDSRGNEQFF. The CDR3 DNA reads as TGTGCCAGCAGCCGGGACTCGAGAGGGAATGAGCAGTTCTTC.

The chain's CDR3 is CASSLEGDYRNQPQHF. CDR3 DNA sequence: TGCGCCAGCAGCTTGGAGGGGGATTATCGCAATCAGCCCCAGCATTTT. The gene calls are TRBV5-1 and TRBJ1-5; TRBD1 might be the D (6 bases). This CDR3 region has 16 residues. The V gene's germline CDR1 is SGHRS and CDR2 YFSETQ. Trimming left V 0 bases short and J 2 bases short, with 12 bases between. The full variable domain, completed using reference TRBV5-1 and TRBJ1-5, is KAGVTQTPRYLIKTRGQQVTLSCSPISGHRSVSWYQQTPGQGLQFLFEYFSETQRNKGNFPGRFSGRQFSNSRSEMNVSTLELGDSALYLCASSLEGDYRNQPQHFGDGTRLSIL.

The V and J genes are TRBV7-2 and TRBJ1-5, with unresolved D. The CDR3 runs to 15 residues. Trimming pared 1 base from V and 4 bases from J, leaving 11 bases between. Germline loops: CDR1 SGHTA, CDR2 FQGNSA. The CDR3 loop is CASSLEGGRNQPQHF. CDR3 DNA sequence: TGTGCCAGCAGCTTAGAGGGTGGTCGGAATCAGCCCCAGCATTTT.

V usage is TRBV18 and J usage is TRBJ2-7; 9 positions agree with TRBD2. Germline CDR1 KGHSH, CDR2 LQKENI. With V trimmed by 6 bases and J by 0 bases, 6 bases remained unmatched. This CDR3 region has 15 residues. In DNA, the CDR3 is TGTGCCAGCTCGTCCAGCGGGAGGATCTCCTACGAGCAGTACTTC. Translation gives CASSSSGRISYEQYF.

The rearrangement joins TRBV29-1 to TRBJ2-1; 7 bases are shared with TRBD2. The CDR3 spans 11 residues. CDR1 is SQVTM and CDR2 is ANQGSEA in the germline V gene. The V segment lost 7 bases and the J segment 9 bases; nucleotides outside the gene matches: 6. CDR3 coding DNA: TGCAGCGGGACTAGGGTCGGTGAGCAGTTCTTC. It encodes CSGTRVGEQFF.

J is TRBJ1-2 and V is TRBV7-9, with TRBD1 identical over 7 bases. CDR3 length equals 13 residues. Germline lookup yields CDR1 SEHNR and CDR2 FQNEAQ (reference sequence). The V segment lost 5 bases and the J segment 4 bases; nucleotides outside the gene matches: 4. CDR3 sequence reads: CASSPTGPYGYTF. CDR3 DNA: TGTGCCAGCAGCCCGACAGGGCCCTATGGCTACACCTTC.

This clone was recorded once. The V and J genes are TRBV27 and TRBJ1-5; D may be TRBD1 (5 bases). The CDR3 totals 15 residues. V gave up 7 bases and J gave up 7 bases, with 20 bases separating them. The germline CDR1 and CDR2 sequences are MNHEY and SMNVEV (reference sequence). The CDR3 spells CASKLTTGVRQPQHF. In nucleotides, the CDR3 is TGTGCCAGCAAGTTAACTACAGGCGTACGGCAGCCCCAGCATTTT.

The chain carries TRBV11-2 and TRBJ2-1; 12 bases line up with TRBD2. With V trimmed by 3 bases and J by 10 bases, 4 bases remained unmatched. The germline V gene has CDR1 SGHAT and CDR2 FQNNGV. The CDR3 has 14 amino acids. The CDR3: CASSLTSGSGEQFF. CDR3 bases: TGTGCCAGCAGCTTGACTAGCGGGAGCGGGGAGCAGTTCTTC.

This chain links TRBV11-2 with TRBJ2-7, with D unresolved. The CDR3 length is 15 residues. Germline V CDR1 and CDR2: SGHAT, FQNNGV. With 5 bases removed from V and 2 bases from J, the gap between germline ends came to 16 bases. CDR3 in DNA: TGTGCCAGCAGCCCGACGGGCTTAAAGGCCTACGAGCAGTACTTC. This codes for CASSPTGLKAYEQYF.

This clone showed up just once. The chain joins TRBV27 to TRBJ2-7; 10 bases map to TRBD2. The CDR3 totals 15 residues. The germline CDR1 and CDR2 sequences are MNHEY and SMNVEV (reference sequence). Losses at the gene ends were 4 bases for V and 5 bases for J; bases not matched to a gene: 8. CDR3 coding DNA: TGTGCCAGCAGTTCCCTCCGGAGCGGGAGGGACGAGCAGTACTTC. Residues: CASSSLRSGRDEQYF.

V usage is TRBV27 and J usage is TRBJ1-2, with 8 bases aligning to TRBD1. This CDR3 region has 15 residues. V shed 3 bases, J shed 7 bases, and the junction held 10 bases outside the gene matches. Germline loops: CDR1 MNHEY, CDR2 SMNVEV (reference sequence). The CDR3 coding sequence is TGTGCCAGCAGTTTCTCAAGGACAGGGAGAGGTGGCTACACCTTC. Its protein is CASSFSRTGRGGYTF.

This chain links TRBV5-1 with TRBJ2-2, with TRBD2 matching over 9 bases. The CDR3 length is 19 residues. Germline V gene lookup returns CDR1 SGHRS and CDR2 YFSETQ. V lost 4 bases to trimming and J lost 5 bases; unmatched junction nucleotides: 18. CDR3 amino acids: CASSPIHRGTSRDTGELFF. The CDR3 DNA is TGCGCCAGCAGCCCGATTCACAGAGGGACTAGCCGTGATACCGGGGAGCTGTTTTTT.

This clone appeared a single time. This chain uses TRBV15 with TRBJ2-7; TRBD1 matches 8 bases. Per germline, CDR1 LNHNV and CDR2 YYDKDF (reference sequence). The trim removed 5 bases at V and 3 bases at J, leaving 12 bases unmatched. The CDR3 is made up of 16 amino acids. The CDR3, as DNA: TGTGCCACCAGCGGCGTTTGGACAGGGATTTTCTACGAGCAGTACTTC. This translates into CATSGVWTGIFYEQYF. The whole variable domain, remainder taken from reference TRBV15 and TRBJ2-7, is DAMVIQNPRYQVTQFGKPVTLSCSQTLNHNVMYWYQQKSSQAPKLLFHYYDKDFNNEADTPDNFQSRRPNTSFCFLDIRSPGLGDTAMYLCATSGVWTGIFYEQYFGPGTRLTVT.